One sample yielded the 24 T cell receptor beta chains listed below, sequenced in a study of regulatory T cells in long-lasting Graves disease. For TCR beta, libraries came from iRepertoire HTBI primers and Arm-PCR of CDR3 regions. MiXCR was run by TCRdb on the multiplex PCR reads, yielding one entry per CDR3 protein. The data contain over 300,000 distinct CDR3 sequences, roughly a sixth of them seen just once; the ten biggest clones take up about 20%. Time point indicated: newly diagnosed GD, antithyroid drugs for less than 3 months. The authors made the TCR library using RNA they extracted from PBMCs. Sequenced here: peripheral blood mononuclear cells (PBMCs), sampled at new diagnosis, from a patient treated with antithyroid drugs. The receptors derive from a female donor with Graves disease.

In this sample, this clonotype turned up many times. The rearrangement joins TRBV6-5 to TRBJ1-1, with D possibly matching TRBD1 (5 bases). This CDR3 has 14 amino acids. Looked up from germline, CDR1 is MNHEY and CDR2 is SVGAGI. Trimming took off 1 base at V and 7 bases at J, with 13 bases between the two ends. Written as DNA, the CDR3 is TGTGCCAGCAGTTACTGGGGGGTGTGGGTTGAAGCTTTCTTT. Its protein product is CASSYWGVWVEAFF.

This clonotype came up many times. The V call is TRBV7-3, the J call TRBJ2-1; D not resolved. This CDR3 has 15 residues. CDR1 and CDR2 from the germline V gene are SGHTA and FQGTGA. V lost 3 bases and J 9 bases, leaving 18 bases between the germline ends. In DNA form, the CDR3 reads TGTGCCAGCAGCTTTACCCTAGATCGAAGTGGTGAGCAGTTCTTC. Translating it yields CASSFTLDRSGEQFF.

Many counts were recorded for this clonotype. V usage is TRBV27 and J usage is TRBJ1-2; a weak D match, TRBD1 (6 bases). Germline V gives CDR1 MNHEY, CDR2 SMNVEV (reference sequence). Trimming stripped 5 bases from V and 8 bases from J, with 9 bases between. The CDR3 totals 11 residues. This chain's CDR3 is CASSGGGGYTF. CDR3 DNA sequence: TGTGCCAGCAGTGGGGGCGGAGGCTACACCTTC.

This rearrangement joins TRBV9 to TRBJ2-1; TRBD2 matches at 7 bases. J gave up 3 bases and V 4 bases, and 7 bases lay outside the gene matches. The CDR3 has 15 residues. Germline V gene data show CDR1 as SGDLS and CDR2 as YYNGEE. The CDR3 loop is CASSPSGTVYNEQFF. The CDR3 nucleotides read TGTGCCAGCAGCCCGAGCGGGACGGTCTACAATGAGCAGTTCTTC. Drawing the rest from reference TRBV9 and TRBJ2-1, the complete variable domain is DSGVTQTPKHLITATGQRVTLRCSPRSGDLSVYWYQQSLDQGLQFLIQYYNGEERAKGNILERFSAQQFPDLHSELNLSSLELGDSALYFCASSPSGTVYNEQFFGPGTRLTVL.

This clonotype was seen only a few times. The rearrangement links TRBV4-1 to TRBJ1-5; no definite D call. CDR1 MGHRA and CDR2 YSYEKL come from the germline V gene. The CDR3 consists of 15 residues. The V and J ends lost 0 bases and 3 bases respectively, with 9 bases between them. In DNA form, the CDR3 reads TGCGCCAGCAGCCAAGATGGTCAGTCCAATCAGCCCCAGCATTTT. Its protein is CASSQDGQSNQPQHF.

The chain recombines TRBV7-3 with TRBJ1-6; D possibly corresponds to TRBD1 (6 bases). Germline CDR1 and CDR2: SGHTA and FQGTGA. The CDR3 spans 17 residues. V was pared by 4 bases and J by 6 bases, with 19 bases between. The DNA of the CDR3 is TGTGCCAGCAGCTCCGGGGCGGGGGGGCCCCCTAATTCACCCCTCCACTTT. Amino acid sequence: CASSSGAGGPPNSPLHF.

This clonotype has a count of ten or more. The chain employs TRBV29-1 and TRBJ2-1; 8 positions match TRBD1. The CDR3 consists of 12 residues. The V gene's germline CDR1 is SQVTM and CDR2 ANQGSEA. J lost 6 bases, V lost 7 bases, and 5 bases had no gene match. DNA of the CDR3: TGCAGCGCCAGACAGGGGTTCAATGAGCAGTTCTTC. Translating gives CSARQGFNEQFF.

Many counts were recorded for this clonotype. The chain recombines TRBV12-3 or TRBV12-4 with TRBJ2-7; D remains unclear. V lost 3 bases, J lost 5 bases, and 17 bases lay in between. The CDR3 contains 15 residues. In nucleotides, the CDR3 is TGTGCCAGCAGTTTTTATTCCCCAAAGGTCAACGAGCAGTACTTC. Its protein is CASSFYSPKVNEQYF.

Notes on this clonotype: A read error is possible here, since a much larger clone lies one base away. J is TRBJ2-1 and V is TRBV3-1; the D is unclear. CDR3 size: 15 residues. Germline CDR1 LGHDT, CDR2 YNNKEL (reference sequence). Deletions cut 4 bases from V and 0 bases from J, with 10 bases between. As DNA, the CDR3 is TGTGCCAGCAGCCGAGACGCCCGCTCCTACAATGAGCAGTTCTTC. This gives the protein CASSRDARSYNEQFF.

The chain couples TRBV12-3 or TRBV12-4 to TRBJ2-5, with TRBD2 identical over 10 bases. The CDR3 contains 15 residues. The V segment lost 5 bases and the J segment 4 bases; nucleotides outside the gene matches: 7. CDR3 nucleotide sequence: TGTGCCAGCAGTCCCTGGGCTAGCGGGGGAGAGACCCAGTACTTC. Amino acid sequence: CASSPWASGGETQYF.

This clonotype was seen many times. The chain carries TRBV11-2 and TRBJ2-1; TRBD2 matches 9 bases. Germline V gene sequence: CDR1 SGHAT, CDR2 FQNNGV. Losses at the gene ends were 3 bases for V and 8 bases for J; bases not matched to a gene: 8. CDR3 length: 15 residues. CDR3 in DNA: TGTGCCAGCAGCTTGACAGCGGGAGGCGGAGATGAGCAGTTCTTC. The encoded protein is CASSLTAGGGDEQFF.

This clonotype was detected a few times. This chain joins TRBV9 and TRBJ1-2; 8 nucleotides agree with TRBD1. J gave up 6 bases and V 5 bases, and 6 bases lay outside the gene matches. CDR1 is SGDLS and CDR2 is YYNGEE in the germline V gene. The CDR3 contains 13 residues. The CDR3 sequence: CASRSGQGHGYTF. For the CDR3, the DNA is TGTGCCAGCAGATCAGGACAGGGACATGGCTACACCTTC.

This chain connects TRBV9 to TRBJ1-2; TRBD1 is a possible D gene (6 bases). CDR3 size: 14 residues. The germline gives CDR1 SGDLS, CDR2 YYNGEE. V dropped 2 bases and J dropped 4 bases, with 12 bases sitting between them. CDR3 in amino acids: CASSVGQFSYGYTF. Here the CDR3 DNA reads TGTGCCAGCAGCGTTGGACAGTTTTCCTATGGCTACACCTTC.

The table lists this clonotype with many counts. The chain carries TRBV7-3 and TRBJ2-1, with D perhaps matching TRBD1 (5 bases). The CDR3 totals 17 residues. Trimming pared 0 bases from V and 6 bases from J, leaving 18 bases between. Germline CDR1 is SGHTA and CDR2 is FQGTGA. The CDR3 reads CASSLTVRRDSGNEQFF. DNA for the CDR3: TGTGCCAGCAGCTTAACGGTACGGAGAGACAGTGGCAATGAGCAGTTCTTC.

This clonotype was recorded many times. The V gene is TRBV7-8, the J gene TRBJ2-1; tentatively, D is TRBD2 (6 bases). Germline CDR1 is SGHVS and CDR2 is FQNEAQ. This CDR3 comprises 17 residues. V lost 2 bases, J lost 0 bases, and 14 bases lay in between. CDR3 loop: CASSLTRTTSSYNEQFF. The CDR3 DNA sequence: TGTGCCAGCAGCTTAACCCGGACTACAAGCTCCTACAATGAGCAGTTCTTC.

Ten or more counts support this clonotype. V is TRBV20-1 and J is TRBJ2-7; 11 positions match TRBD1. Per the germline V gene, CDR1 is DFQATT and CDR2 is SNEGSKA (reference sequence). V lost 6 bases, J lost 7 bases, and 8 bases stayed unmatched. CDR3 length: 13 residues. The CDR3 bases are TGCAGTGCCCAAGGGACAGGGGGGTCTGAGCAGTACTTC. Protein: CSAQGTGGSEQYF.

This clonotype was seen a few times. This clone may be a read error of a much larger clone one base away. V usage is TRBV6-2 or TRBV6-3 and J usage is TRBJ2-2; perhaps TRBD2 as D (5 bases). Trimming took off 5 bases at V and 7 bases at J, with 17 bases between the two ends. The CDR3 contains 15 residues. Germline values: CDR1 MNHEY, CDR2 SVGEGT. Here the CDR3 DNA reads TGTGCCAGCAGTCGAACCGGGGTCACGAGCGGGGAGCTGTTTTTT. This sequence encodes CASSRTGVTSGELFF.

This clonotype showed up many times. The V and J genes are TRBV24-1 and TRBJ1-5; no reliable D call. This CDR3 comprises 12 residues. The germline V gene encodes CDR1 KGHDR and CDR2 SFDVKD. Deletions cut 1 base from V and 8 bases from J, with 5 bases between. The CDR3 DNA follows: TGTGCCACCAGTGATTTTTCGGAGCCCCAGCATTTT. Translated, it gives CATSDFSEPQHF.

This clonotype was recorded many times. CDR3 sequence (DNA): TGTGCCAGCAGCTTAGGGACAGCGGGAAACCCGAGCTCCTACAATGAGCAGTTCTTC. Translation gives CASSLGTAGNPSSYNEQFF. V gene TRBV11-2 combines with J gene TRBJ2-1; D might be TRBD2 (7 bases). The CDR3 extends over 19 amino acids. Per the germline V gene, CDR1 is SGHAT and CDR2 is FQNNGV. V lost 1 base to trimming and J lost 0 bases, with 19 bases between them. The full variable domain, with the rest looked up from reference TRBV11-2 and TRBJ2-1, is EAGVAQSPRYKIIEKRQSVAFWCNPISGHATLYWYQQILGQGPKLLIQFQNNGVVDDSQLPKDRFSAERLKGVDSTLKIQPAKLEDSAVYLCASSLGTAGNPSSYNEQFFGPGTRLTVL.

This clonotype showed up just a few times. This rearrangement joins TRBV12-3 or TRBV12-4 to TRBJ2-7; 10 bases fit TRBD1. V trimming: 7 bases; J trimming: 2 bases; junction bases outside the gene matches: 8. The CDR3 has 15 residues. This CDR3 is CASTPGQGGTYEQYF. CDR3 bases: TGTGCCAGCACCCCCGGACAGGGGGGTACCTACGAGCAGTACTTC.

This clonotype was observed many times. The chain carries TRBV7-2 and TRBJ1-5, with D possibly matching TRBD1 (6 bases). CDR1 is SGHTA and CDR2 is FQGNSA in the germline V gene. The CDR3 consists of 15 residues. V was clipped by 4 bases and J by 0 bases, with 10 bases between them. CDR3 DNA sequence: TGTGCCAGCAGCTCCCAAGGGGGTAGCAATCAGCCCCAGCATTTT. It codes for CASSSQGGSNQPQHF.

Many counts were recorded for this clonotype. The chain is built from TRBV30 and TRBJ1-2, with 7 bases lining up with TRBD1. Unmatched junction bases numbered 9, after V lost 1 base and J lost 4 bases. Germline CDR1 reads GTSNPN; CDR2 reads SVGIG (reference sequence). The CDR3 loop spans 15 amino acids. CDR3 protein: CAWSARGTASYGYTF. The CDR3 DNA sequence: TGTGCCTGGAGTGCAAGAGGGACAGCTAGCTATGGCTACACCTTC.

The sample holds many counts of this clonotype. J is TRBJ2-1 and V is TRBV5-1, with D tentatively TRBD1 or TRBD2 (5 bases each). Trimming stripped 2 bases from V and 6 bases from J, with 15 bases between. Germline values: CDR1 SGHRS, CDR2 YFSETQ. This CDR3 contains 15 residues. For the CDR3, the DNA is TGCGCCAGCAGCTTATCCGGGATCCAGGGCAATGAGCAGTTCTTC. Its protein is CASSLSGIQGNEQFF. Drawing the rest from reference TRBV5-1 and TRBJ2-1, the complete variable domain is KAGVTQTPRYLIKTRGQQVTLSCSPISGHRSVSWYQQTPGQGLQFLFEYFSETQRNKGNFPGRFSGRQFSNSRSEMNVSTLELGDSALYLCASSLSGIQGNEQFFGPGTRLTVL.

This clonotype showed up many times. The J gene is TRBJ1-2, the V gene TRBV3-1; possible D gene TRBD1, 6 bases. Germline V gene lookup returns CDR1 LGHDT and CDR2 YNNKEL (reference sequence). The V end lost 4 bases, the J end lost 3 bases, and 18 bases lay between the germline ends. CDR3 length equals 16 residues. CDR3 bases: TGTGCCAGCAGCCTCCTTACGGGGGGCGAAGACTATGGCTACACCTTC. Its translation: CASSLLTGGEDYGYTF.